This TCR beta chain is from a study of beta chain features in type 1 diabetes. Every bit of the isolated RNA underwent reverse transcription, so sequencing read expressed TCRB transcripts. The method was immunoSEQ multiplex PCR; TCRdb's version includes in-frame clones alone and lacks a portion of them. The sample has more than 350,000 clones; about an eighth are singletons. The TCR sequence derives from a woman between 18 and 29 years old in good health. The sequencing sample was made of naive CD4+ T cells from blood.

The chain's CDR3 is CATRDILFVNEQFF. CDR3 nucleotide sequence: TGTGCCACCCGGGACATACTATTTGTAAATGAGCAGTTCTTC. J is TRBJ2-1 and V is TRBV19, with D perhaps matching TRBD1 (6 bases). The CDR3 has 14 amino acids. V was clipped by 10 bases and J by 7 bases, with 20 bases between them. Germline V gene data show CDR1 as LNHDA and CDR2 as SQIVND (reference sequence).